The 27 T cell receptor beta chains below all came from one sample that was sequenced in a study of T cell clonotyping in hematopoietic cell transplantation. Sequencing was performed with immunoSEQ multiplex PCR; in TCRdb, only in-frame clones are kept and a portion is missing. Among 16,000 or so clones listed, approximately 74% were seen once. The sequenced sample was peripheral blood mononuclear cells. All receptors derive from a woman between 55 and 75 years old in good health. Some clones in this sample may be carry-over from other donors' samples.

This clone was counted a few times. This chain uses TRBV6-5 with TRBJ1-2; no definite D call. Germline V gene lookup returns CDR1 MNHEY and CDR2 SVGAGI. This CDR3 has 12 residues. Between the trimmed V and J ends, which lost 0 bases and 3 bases, there was a span of 2 bases. CDR3 sequence (DNA): TGTGCCAGCAGTTACTCAGACTATGGCTACACCTTC. Its translation is CASSYSDYGYTF.

J is TRBJ1-6 and V is TRBV19; a possible D gene is TRBD1 (5 bases). The V gene lost 3 bases and the J gene lost 0 bases, with 12 bases spanning the gap. The CDR3 contains 17 residues. CDR1 LNHDA and CDR2 SQIVND come from the germline V gene (reference sequence). Here the CDR3 DNA reads TGTGCCAGTAGTATCCCGCGGACACGCTCCTATAATTCACCCCTCCACTTT. Protein product: CASSIPRTRSYNSPLHF. Variable domain in full (rest from reference TRBV19 and TRBJ1-6): DGGITQSPKYLFRKEGQNVTLSCEQNLNHDAMYWYRQDPGQGLRLIYYSQIVNDFQKGDIAEGYSVSREKKESFPLTVTSAQKNPTAFYLCASSIPRTRSYNSPLHFGNGTRLTVT.

This chain links TRBV4-2 with TRBJ2-5; the D gene is possibly TRBD1 (6 bases). This CDR3 has 15 amino acids. V gave up 4 bases and J gave up 2 bases, with 14 bases separating them. The V gene's germline CDR1 is LGHNA and CDR2 YNFKEQ. The CDR3 protein is CASSLGTLGQETQYF. The DNA for the CDR3 is TGTGCCAGCAGCCTCGGGACATTGGGGCAAGAGACCCAGTACTTC.

The genes are TRBV30 and TRBJ2-3, with no clear D. V gave up 4 bases and J gave up 2 bases, with 10 bases separating them. The CDR3 totals 13 residues. CDR1 is GTSNPN and CDR2 is SVGIG in the germline V gene (reference sequence). CDR3 coding DNA: TGTGCCTGGACTGCCATAGACACAGATACGCAGTATTTT. Translating it yields CAWTAIDTDTQYF. Based on the CDR3 plus reference TRBV30 and TRBJ2-3, the full variable domain is SQTIHQWPATLVQPVGSPLSLECTVEGTSNPNLYWYRQAAGRGLQLLFYSVGIGQISSEVPQNLSASRPQDRQFILSSKKLLLSDSGFYLCAWTAIDTDTQYFGPGTRLTVL.

The chain has TRBV4-3 and TRBJ1-2; 7 bases are shared with TRBD1. The trim removed 2 bases at V and 2 bases at J, leaving 2 bases unmatched. The CDR3 is 14 residues long. Germline loops: CDR1 LGHNA, CDR2 YSLEER. CDR3 DNA sequence: TGCGCCAGCAGCCAAAACAGGGGAAACTATGGCTACACCTTC. This gives the protein CASSQNRGNYGYTF.

The rearrangement links TRBV4-1 to TRBJ2-7; the match to TRBD1 covers 9 bases. Per germline, CDR1 MGHRA and CDR2 YSYEKL. CDR3 length: 15 residues. With 4 bases clipped from V and 0 bases from J, the junction kept 4 bases outside the gene matches. In DNA, the CDR3 is TGCGCCAGCAGCCTACAGGGGGCTAACTCCTACGAGCAGTACTTC. Translated: CASSLQGANSYEQYF.

This clone has a single count. This chain connects TRBV28 to TRBJ2-7, with TRBD1 as a possible D gene (5 bases). The CDR3 runs 11 residues. V was cut by 10 bases and J by 5 bases, with 12 bases left in between. Germline V CDR1 and CDR2: MDHEN, SYDVKM. CDR3 amino acids: CATVGVNEQYF. The CDR3 DNA follows: TGTGCCACCGTAGGGGTGAACGAGCAGTACTTC.

The chain combines TRBV27 with TRBJ1-5, with D hard to call. Between the trimmed V and J ends, which lost 0 bases and 6 bases, there was a span of 6 bases. The CDR3 length is 13 residues. Germline CDR1 reads MNHEY; CDR2 reads SMNVEV (reference sequence). The CDR3 protein is CASSLSGGQPQHF. CDR3 sequence (DNA): TGTGCCAGCAGTTTATCGGGTGGTCAGCCCCAGCATTTT.

The V gene is TRBV7-2, the J gene TRBJ2-3; 14 positions agree with TRBD2. V gave up 5 bases and J gave up 3 bases; unmatched junction bases: 4. Per the germline V gene, CDR1 is SGHTA and CDR2 is FQGNSA. The CDR3 contains 16 residues. The DNA of the CDR3 is TGTGCCAGCAGCAGGGGGACTAGCGGGAGAACAGATACGCAGTATTTT. Protein product: CASSRGTSGRTDTQYF. The whole variable domain, remainder taken from reference TRBV7-2 and TRBJ2-3, is GAGVSQSPSNKVTEKGKDVELRCDPISGHTALYWYRQSLGQGLEFLIYFQGNSAPDKSGLPSDRFSAERTGGSVSTLTIQRTQQEDSAVYLCASSRGTSGRTDTQYFGPGTRLTVL.

The gene calls are TRBV6-5 and TRBJ2-3, with 9 positions matching TRBD2. The CDR3 extends over 14 amino acids. The germline CDR1 and CDR2 sequences are MNHEY and SVGAGI. V trimming: 9 bases; J trimming: 5 bases; junction bases outside the gene matches: 9. Here the CDR3 reads CASRRGGFGDTQYF. CDR3 bases: TGTGCCAGTCGGCGGGGGGGATTTGGAGATACGCAGTATTTT.

The chain combines TRBV6-5 with TRBJ1-2; the D gene is possibly TRBD1 (5 bases). V lost 2 bases, J lost 2 bases, and 12 bases lay in between. In germline, CDR1 is MNHEY, CDR2 SVGAGI. The CDR3 covers 15 residues. The CDR3 coding sequence is TGTGCCAGCAGTTACAGCAGGGTGGGGAACTATGGCTACACCTTC. This translates into CASSYSRVGNYGYTF.

The chain has TRBV4-1 and TRBJ1-2; D call uncertain. Germline CDR1 MGHRA, CDR2 YSYEKL. The V and J ends lost 3 bases and 8 bases respectively, with 13 bases between them. The CDR3 consists of 13 residues. In DNA form, the CDR3 reads TGCGCCAGCAGCCATCCTCGGTCGCGGGGCTACACCTTC. Its protein product is CASSHPRSRGYTF.

The CDR3 coding sequence is TGTGCCTGGAGTTCGACAGGGGGGATGACCGGGGAGCTGTTTTTT. Residues: CAWSSTGGMTGELFF. The chain joins TRBV30 to TRBJ2-2; 9 bases line up with TRBD1. Unmatched junction bases numbered 6, after V lost 2 bases and J lost 5 bases. The CDR3 is 15 residues long. CDR1 is GTSNPN and CDR2 is SVGIG in the germline V gene (reference sequence).

The chain is built from TRBV30 and TRBJ1-2; no clear D gene. The CDR3 has 14 amino acids. V was shortened by 4 bases and J by 2 bases, with 14 bases between the two germline ends. The germline V gene encodes CDR1 GTSNPN and CDR2 SVGIG (reference sequence). The CDR3 sequence: CAWNLQTSNYGYTF. CDR3 nucleotides: TGTGCCTGGAATCTACAGACGTCCAACTATGGCTACACCTTC.

The V gene is TRBV30, the J gene TRBJ1-2, with D maybe TRBD1 (5 bases). In germline, CDR1 is GTSNPN, CDR2 SVGIG (reference sequence). There are 16 residues in the CDR3. Trimming stripped 6 bases from V and 8 bases from J, with 28 bases between. Written as DNA, the CDR3 is TGTGCCTGCGAACCGGGCCATAAGGGGAGTACGAGGGGCTACACCTTC. Its protein is CACEPGHKGSTRGYTF.

The chain carries TRBV28 and TRBJ2-5; D unresolved. Germline values: CDR1 MDHEN, CDR2 SYDVKM. There are 16 residues in the CDR3. The V gene lost 4 bases and the J gene lost 5 bases, with 20 bases spanning the gap. Here the CDR3 DNA reads TGTGCCAGCAGTTCCAGGTCGCGGTCTGGGTTGGAGACCCAGTACTTC. It encodes CASSSRSRSGLETQYF.

V is TRBV4-2 and J is TRBJ2-7, with TRBD2 identical over 12 bases. CDR1 is LGHNA and CDR2 is YNFKEQ in the germline V gene. CDR3 length: 15 residues. The ends lost 4 bases at V and 4 bases at J; junction bases unmatched: 5. The CDR3 nucleotides are TGTGCCAGCAGCCTAGGACTAGCGGGGACATACGAGCAGTACTTC. Translation: CASSLGLAGTYEQYF.

V is TRBV29-1 and J is TRBJ2-5; tentatively, D is TRBD1 or TRBD2 (5 bases each). Between the trimmed V and J ends, which lost 6 bases and 5 bases, there was a span of 16 bases. The CDR3 extends over 13 amino acids. CDR1 and CDR2 from the germline V gene are SQVTM and ANQGSEA. In DNA, the CDR3 is TGCAGCGTGACCCCAACTAGGGGCGAGACCCAGTACTTC. Protein sequence: CSVTPTRGETQYF.

The J gene is TRBJ2-7, the V gene TRBV28; D may be TRBD1 (6 bases). CDR1 and CDR2 from the germline V gene are MDHEN and SYDVKM. V was clipped by 6 bases and J by 11 bases, with 14 bases between them. The CDR3 has 11 residues. The CDR3, as DNA: TGTGCCAGCAGGATGCTGGGGGCGGAGTACTTC. Its protein product is CASRMLGAEYF.

In its sample, this clone was seen a few times. The gene calls are TRBV30 and TRBJ1-1; the D is unclear. The CDR3 extends over 10 amino acids. The V end was cut by 7 bases, the J end by 4 bases, with 7 bases between. Germline CDR1 GTSNPN, CDR2 SVGIG (reference sequence). CDR3 sequence (DNA): TGTGCCTCCAGTTTCACTGAAGCTTTCTTT. Its translation is CASSFTEAFF.

The chain carries TRBV29-1 and TRBJ2-2, with 12 bases identical to TRBD2. Germline CDR1 SQVTM, CDR2 ANQGSEA. The CDR3 is 16 residues long. J lost 5 bases, V lost 5 bases, and 9 bases had no gene match. CDR3 nucleotides: TGCAGCGTTTTGACTAGCGGGAGAGCGGTTACCGGGGAGCTGTTTTTT. It encodes CSVLTSGRAVTGELFF.

The chain carries TRBV6-6 and TRBJ1-2; no clear D gene. From germline, CDR1 is MNHNY and CDR2 SVGAGI (reference sequence). CDR3 length: 13 residues. Trimming cost V 6 bases and J 8 bases, with 16 bases left between them. For the CDR3, the DNA is TGTGCCAGCAGCGACATAGGACTGAGGGGCTACACCTTC. It is translated as CASSDIGLRGYTF.

The chain recombines TRBV30 with TRBJ2-7, with 8 positions matching TRBD1. The CDR3 is made up of 14 amino acids. CDR1 GTSNPN and CDR2 SVGIG come from the germline V gene (reference sequence). V lost 2 bases and J lost 0; bases outside the gene matches: 3. Here the CDR3 reads CAWSRTGSSYEQYF. The CDR3 DNA follows: TGTGCCTGGAGTCGGACAGGGAGCTCCTACGAGCAGTACTTC. The variable domain in full, with the rest retrieved from reference TRBV30 and TRBJ2-7, is SQTIHQWPATLVQPVGSPLSLECTVEGTSNPNLYWYRQAAGRGLQLLFYSVGIGQISSEVPQNLSASRPQDRQFILSSKKLLLSDSGFYLCAWSRTGSSYEQYFGPGTRLTVT.

V is TRBV5-5 and J is TRBJ2-2; D gene unclear. The ends were cut back, 5 bases at V and 2 bases at J, with 10 bases in the middle. Per germline, CDR1 SGHKS and CDR2 YYEKEE (reference sequence). The CDR3 length is 14 residues. Written as DNA, the CDR3 is TGTGCCAGCAGAAAGGTCTACAACACCGGGGAGCTGTTTTTT. It specifies CASRKVYNTGELFF.

In this sample, this clone turned up once. V gene TRBV29-1 combines with J gene TRBJ2-7; 10 nucleotides line up with TRBD2. Germline V gives CDR1 SQVTM, CDR2 ANQGSEA. There are 15 residues in the CDR3. V lost 5 bases and J lost 2; bases outside the gene matches: 9. DNA for the CDR3: TGCAGCGTTATGAAGCTAGCGGGAGTAACCTACGAGCAGTACTTC. Protein product: CSVMKLAGVTYEQYF.

The chain combines TRBV2 with TRBJ1-1, with 7 bases that match TRBD1. CDR1 and CDR2 from the germline V gene are SNHLY and FYNNEI. With V trimmed by 6 bases and J by 1 base, 5 bases remained unmatched. The CDR3 totals 14 residues. Written as DNA, the CDR3 is TGTGCCAGCAGCGGACAGGCTGGGAACACTGAAGCTTTCTTT. Translation: CASSGQAGNTEAFF.

The V and J genes are TRBV29-1 and TRBJ2-5; possibly TRBD1 or TRBD2 for D (5 bases each). V lost 2 bases and J 4 bases, leaving 11 bases between the germline ends. The CDR3 has 13 amino acids. Germline V gene data show CDR1 as SQVTM and CDR2 as ANQGSEA. In DNA form, the CDR3 reads TGCAGCGTTGAACGCAGTGGGGGAGAGACCCAGTACTTC. Its translation is CSVERSGGETQYF.